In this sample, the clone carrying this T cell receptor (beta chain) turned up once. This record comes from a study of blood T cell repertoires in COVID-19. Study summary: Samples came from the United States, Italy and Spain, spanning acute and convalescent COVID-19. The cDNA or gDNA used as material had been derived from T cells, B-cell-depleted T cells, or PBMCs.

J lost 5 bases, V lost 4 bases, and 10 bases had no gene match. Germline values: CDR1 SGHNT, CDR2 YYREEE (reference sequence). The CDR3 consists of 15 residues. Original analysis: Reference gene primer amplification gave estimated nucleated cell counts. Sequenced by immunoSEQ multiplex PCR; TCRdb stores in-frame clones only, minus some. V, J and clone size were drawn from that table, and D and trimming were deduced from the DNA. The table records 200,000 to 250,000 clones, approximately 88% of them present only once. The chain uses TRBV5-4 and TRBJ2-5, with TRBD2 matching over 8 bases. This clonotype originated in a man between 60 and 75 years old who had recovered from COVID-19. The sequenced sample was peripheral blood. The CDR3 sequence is CASSLRLREGETQYF. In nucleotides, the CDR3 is TGTGCCAGCAGCCTGAGGTTACGGGAGGGGGAGACCCAGTACTTC.